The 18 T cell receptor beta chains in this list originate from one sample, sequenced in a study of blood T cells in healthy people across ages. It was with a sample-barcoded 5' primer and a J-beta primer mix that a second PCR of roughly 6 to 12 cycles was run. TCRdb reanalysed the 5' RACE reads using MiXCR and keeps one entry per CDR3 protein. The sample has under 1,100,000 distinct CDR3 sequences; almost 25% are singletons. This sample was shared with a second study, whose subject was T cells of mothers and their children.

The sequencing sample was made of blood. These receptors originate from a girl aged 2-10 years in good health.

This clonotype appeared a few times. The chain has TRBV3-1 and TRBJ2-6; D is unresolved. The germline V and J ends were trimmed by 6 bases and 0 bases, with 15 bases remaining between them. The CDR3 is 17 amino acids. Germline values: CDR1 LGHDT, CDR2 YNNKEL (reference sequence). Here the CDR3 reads CASRPGPEISGANVLTF. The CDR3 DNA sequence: TGTGCCAGCAGACCCGGGCCGGAAATCTCTGGGGCCAACGTCCTGACTTTC.

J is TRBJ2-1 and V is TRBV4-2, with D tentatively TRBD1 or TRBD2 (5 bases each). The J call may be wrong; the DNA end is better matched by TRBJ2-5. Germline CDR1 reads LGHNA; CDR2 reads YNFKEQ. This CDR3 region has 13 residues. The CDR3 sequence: CASSHSGTETQYF. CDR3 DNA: TGTGCCAGCAGCCATTCAGGGACCGAGACCCAGTACTTC.

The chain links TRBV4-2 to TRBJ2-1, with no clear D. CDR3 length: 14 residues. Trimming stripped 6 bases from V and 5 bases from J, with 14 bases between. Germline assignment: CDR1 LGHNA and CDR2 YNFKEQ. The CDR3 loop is CASRDLANHNEQFF. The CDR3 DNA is TGTGCCAGCAGAGATCTTGCGAACCACAATGAGCAGTTCTTC.

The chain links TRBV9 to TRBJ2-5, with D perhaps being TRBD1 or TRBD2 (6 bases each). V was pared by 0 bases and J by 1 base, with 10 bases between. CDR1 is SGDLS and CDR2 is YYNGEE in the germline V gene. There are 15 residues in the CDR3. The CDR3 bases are TGTGCCAGCAGCGTAGAAGGGGGGACCCAAGAGACCCAGTACTTC. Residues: CASSVEGGTQETQYF.

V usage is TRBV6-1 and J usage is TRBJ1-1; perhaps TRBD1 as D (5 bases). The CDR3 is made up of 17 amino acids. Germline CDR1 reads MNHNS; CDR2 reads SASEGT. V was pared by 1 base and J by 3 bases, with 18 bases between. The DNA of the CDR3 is TGTGCCAGCAGTGAAGGATTGGGGCCCTTCGCGTACACTGAAGCTTTCTTT. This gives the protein CASSEGLGPFAYTEAFF.

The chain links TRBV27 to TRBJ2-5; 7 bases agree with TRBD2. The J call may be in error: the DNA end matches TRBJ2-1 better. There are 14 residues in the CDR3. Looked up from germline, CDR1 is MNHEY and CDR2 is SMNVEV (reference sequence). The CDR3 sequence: CASEDGGGHNEQFF. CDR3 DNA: TGTGCCAGCGAGGATGGGGGAGGGCACAATGAGCAGTTCTTC.

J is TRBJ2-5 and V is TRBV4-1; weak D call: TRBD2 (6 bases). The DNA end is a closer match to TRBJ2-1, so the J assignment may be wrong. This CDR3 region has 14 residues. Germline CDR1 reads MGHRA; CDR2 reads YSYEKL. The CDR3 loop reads CASSQGLAPGEQFF. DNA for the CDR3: TGCGCCAGCAGCCAGGGACTGGCCCCGGGTGAGCAGTTCTTC.

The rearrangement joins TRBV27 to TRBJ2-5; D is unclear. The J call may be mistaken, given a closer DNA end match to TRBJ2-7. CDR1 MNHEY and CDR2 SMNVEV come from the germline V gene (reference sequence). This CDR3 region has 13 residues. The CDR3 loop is CASSLSGPFEQYF. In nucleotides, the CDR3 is TGTGCCAGCAGTTTATCCGGACCCTTCGAGCAGTACTTC.

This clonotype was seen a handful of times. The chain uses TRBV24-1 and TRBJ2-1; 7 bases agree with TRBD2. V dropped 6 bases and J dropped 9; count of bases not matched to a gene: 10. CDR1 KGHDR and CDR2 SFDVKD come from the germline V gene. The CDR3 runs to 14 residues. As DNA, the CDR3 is TGTGCCACCAGTAGTATCGGGGGGAAATTTGAGCAGTTCTTC. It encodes CATSSIGGKFEQFF.

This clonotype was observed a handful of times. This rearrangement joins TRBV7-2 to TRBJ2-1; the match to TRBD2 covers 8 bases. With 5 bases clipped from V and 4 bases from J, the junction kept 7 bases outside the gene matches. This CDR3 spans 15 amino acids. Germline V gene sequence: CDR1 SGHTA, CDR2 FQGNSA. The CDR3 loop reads CASSLPGGGYNEQFF. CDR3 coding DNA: TGTGCCAGCAGCCTCCCCGGGGGGGGTTACAATGAGCAGTTCTTC. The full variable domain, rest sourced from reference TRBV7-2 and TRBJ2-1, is GAGVSQSPSNKVTEKGKDVELRCDPISGHTALYWYRQSLGQGLEFLIYFQGNSAPDKSGLPSDRFSAERTGGSVSTLTIQRTQQEDSAVYLCASSLPGGGYNEQFFGPGTRLTVL.

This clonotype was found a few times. The CDR3 DNA sequence: TGCGCCAGCAGCCAAGCTTGGGCAGGGGAAGAGACCCAGTACTTC. Its protein is CASSQAWAGEETQYF. The chain is built from TRBV4-1 and TRBJ2-5; D is perhaps TRBD1 (6 bases). The V and J ends lost 1 base and 3 bases respectively, with 12 bases between them. The CDR3 has 15 residues. Germline CDR1 is MGHRA and CDR2 is YSYEKL.

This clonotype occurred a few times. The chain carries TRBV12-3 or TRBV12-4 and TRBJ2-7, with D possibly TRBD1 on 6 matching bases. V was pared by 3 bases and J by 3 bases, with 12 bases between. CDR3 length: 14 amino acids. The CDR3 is CASSFEGGDYEQYF. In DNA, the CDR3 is TGTGCCAGCAGTTTCGAAGGGGGTGACTACGAGCAGTACTTC.

Here the CDR3 reads CASSQPRDGNEQFF. For the CDR3, the DNA is TGTGCCAGCAGCCAACCCCGCGACGGCAATGAGCAGTTCTTC. The V and J genes are TRBV3-1 and TRBJ2-1; D unresolved. V lost 2 bases to trimming and J lost 6 bases, with 11 bases between them. This CDR3 has 14 amino acids. Germline loops: CDR1 LGHDT, CDR2 YNNKEL (reference sequence).

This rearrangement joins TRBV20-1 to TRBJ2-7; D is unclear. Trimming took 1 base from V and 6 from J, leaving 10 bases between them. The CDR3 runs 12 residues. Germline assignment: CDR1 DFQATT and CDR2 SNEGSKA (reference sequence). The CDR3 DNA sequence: TGCAGTGCTAGAGTAATAGAAGGCGAGCAGTACTTC. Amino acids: CSARVIEGEQYF.

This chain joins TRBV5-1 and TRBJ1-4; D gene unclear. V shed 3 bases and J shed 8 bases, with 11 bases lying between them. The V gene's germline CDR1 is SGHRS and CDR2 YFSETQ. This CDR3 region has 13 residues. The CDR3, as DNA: TGCGCCAGCAGCTGGCTACCAGGCGAAAAACTGTTTTTT. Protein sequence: CASSWLPGEKLFF.

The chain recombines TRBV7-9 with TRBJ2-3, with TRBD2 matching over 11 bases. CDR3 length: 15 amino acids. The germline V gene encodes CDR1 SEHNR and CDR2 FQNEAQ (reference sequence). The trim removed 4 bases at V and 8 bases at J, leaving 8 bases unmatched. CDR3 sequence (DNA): TGTGCCAGCAGCTCCTGGAGAACTAGCGGGGGTACGCAGTATTTT. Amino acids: CASSSWRTSGGTQYF.

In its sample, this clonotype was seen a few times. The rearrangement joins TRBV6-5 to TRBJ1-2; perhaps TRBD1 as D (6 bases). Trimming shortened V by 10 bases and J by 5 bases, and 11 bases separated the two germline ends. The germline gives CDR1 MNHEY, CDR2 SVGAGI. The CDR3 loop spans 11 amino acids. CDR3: CATTGRYGYTF. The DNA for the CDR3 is TGTGCCACTACAGGGCGGTATGGCTACACCTTC.

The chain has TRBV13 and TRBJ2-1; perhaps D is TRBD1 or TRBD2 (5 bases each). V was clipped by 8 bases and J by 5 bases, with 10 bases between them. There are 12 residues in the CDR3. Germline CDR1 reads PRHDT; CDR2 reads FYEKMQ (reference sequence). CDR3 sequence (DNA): TGTGCCAGCGGGGGAGTCAACAATGAGCAGTTCTTC. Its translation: CASGGVNNEQFF.